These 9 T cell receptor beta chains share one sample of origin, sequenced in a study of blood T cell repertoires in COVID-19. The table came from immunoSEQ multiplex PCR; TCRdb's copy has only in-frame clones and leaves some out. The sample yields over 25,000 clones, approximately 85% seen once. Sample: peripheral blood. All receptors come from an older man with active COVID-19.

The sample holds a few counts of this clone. The CDR3 loop is CSASVREGSPLHF. The CDR3 nucleotides read TGCAGTGCTAGTGTCAGGGAAGGTTCACCCCTCCACTTT. This rearrangement joins TRBV20-1 to TRBJ1-6; tentative D call: TRBD1 (5 bases). This CDR3 contains 13 residues. Germline V gene sequence: CDR1 DFQATT, CDR2 SNEGSKA (reference sequence). Trimming took off 3 bases at V and 9 bases at J, with 12 bases between the two ends.

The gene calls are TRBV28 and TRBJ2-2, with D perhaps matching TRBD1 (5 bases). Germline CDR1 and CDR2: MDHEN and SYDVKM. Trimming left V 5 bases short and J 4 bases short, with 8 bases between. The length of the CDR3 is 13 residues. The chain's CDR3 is CASSPQGTGELFF. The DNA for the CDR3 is TGTGCCAGCAGTCCCCAGGGCACCGGGGAGCTGTTTTTT.

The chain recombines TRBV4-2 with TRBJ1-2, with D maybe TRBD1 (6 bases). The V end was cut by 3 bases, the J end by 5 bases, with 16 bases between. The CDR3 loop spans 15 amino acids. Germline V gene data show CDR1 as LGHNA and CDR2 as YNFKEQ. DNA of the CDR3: TGTGCCAGCAGCCATCCCGAACAGGGAAATTATGGCTACACCTTC. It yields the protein CASSHPEQGNYGYTF.

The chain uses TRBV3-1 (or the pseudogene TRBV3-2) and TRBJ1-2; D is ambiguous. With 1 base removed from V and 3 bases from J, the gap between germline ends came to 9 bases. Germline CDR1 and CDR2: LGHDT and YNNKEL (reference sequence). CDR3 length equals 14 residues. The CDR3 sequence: CASSQGWRHYGYTF. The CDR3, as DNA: TGTGCCAGCAGCCAAGGGTGGAGGCACTATGGCTACACCTTC.

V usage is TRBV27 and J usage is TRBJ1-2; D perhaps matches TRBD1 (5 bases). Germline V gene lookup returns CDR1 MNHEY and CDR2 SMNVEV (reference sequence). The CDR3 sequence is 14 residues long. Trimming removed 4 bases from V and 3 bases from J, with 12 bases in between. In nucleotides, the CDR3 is TGTGCCAGCAGTTCCTACCGGGGGGACTATGGCTACACCTTC. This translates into CASSSYRGDYGYTF.

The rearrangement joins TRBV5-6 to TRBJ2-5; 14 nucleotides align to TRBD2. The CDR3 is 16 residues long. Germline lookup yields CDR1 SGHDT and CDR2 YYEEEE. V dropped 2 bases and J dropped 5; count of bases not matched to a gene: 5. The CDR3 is CASSFGLAGGRETQYF. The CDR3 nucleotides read TGTGCCAGCAGCTTTGGACTAGCGGGGGGCCGGGAGACCCAGTACTTC.

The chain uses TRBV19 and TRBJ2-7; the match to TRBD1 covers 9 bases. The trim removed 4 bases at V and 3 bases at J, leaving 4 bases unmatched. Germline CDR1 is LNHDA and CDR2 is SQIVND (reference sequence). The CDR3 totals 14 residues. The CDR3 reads CASSTRQGGYEQYF. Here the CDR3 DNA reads TGTGCCAGTAGTACCCGACAGGGGGGCTACGAGCAGTACTTC.

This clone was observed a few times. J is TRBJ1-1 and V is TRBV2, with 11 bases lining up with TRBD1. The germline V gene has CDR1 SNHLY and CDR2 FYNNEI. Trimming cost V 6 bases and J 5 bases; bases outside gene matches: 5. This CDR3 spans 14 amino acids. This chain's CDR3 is CASSTGTGGTEAFF. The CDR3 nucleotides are TGTGCCAGCAGCACCGGGACAGGGGGGACTGAAGCTTTCTTT.

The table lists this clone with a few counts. The CDR3 nucleotides read TGTGCCAGCAGCGTAGGGGGAGGAACCGAGCAGTACTTC. Amino acids: CASSVGGGTEQYF. This sequence joins TRBV9 and TRBJ2-7; a weak D match, TRBD2 (6 bases). CDR3 length: 13 amino acids. V lost 0 bases, J lost 6 bases, and 10 bases lay in between. The V gene's germline CDR1 is SGDLS and CDR2 YYNGEE. Supplemented by reference TRBV9 and TRBJ2-7, the full variable domain reads DSGVTQTPKHLITATGQRVTLRCSPRSGDLSVYWYQQSLDQGLQFLIQYYNGEERAKGNILERFSAQQFPDLHSELNLSSLELGDSALYFCASSVGGGTEQYFGPGTRLTVT.